This is a list of T cell receptor beta chains from one sample in a study of radiotherapy plus CTLA-4 blockade in lung cancer. Sequenced by immunoSEQ multiplex PCR; TCRdb stores in-frame clones only, minus some. This table holds approximately 53,000 clones, 85% found once. Sequencing was performed on peripheral blood, taken from a patient treated with radiotherapy plus ipilimumab. These TCRs come from a human donor with non-small cell lung cancer whose response to radiotherapy plus ipilimumab could not be evaluated. Both conserved end residues are part of each CDR3. D genes are given only for firm matches. A row's size may be missing; if present it is once, few, many or a size class.

.	.	TRBV7-3	TRBJ2-1	TGTGCCAGCAGCTTACTGTTTCAGAATGAGCAGTTCTTC	CASSLLFQNEQFF
.	.	TRBV18	TRBJ2-6	TGTGCCAGCTCCCGCTCGAGCTCTGGGGCCAACGTCCTGACTTTC	CASSRSSSGANVLTF
TRBD1	.	TRBV7-9	TRBJ2-1	TGTGCCATTAACCCCGGGACAGGGGGCAATGAGCAGTTCTTC	CAINPGTGGNEQFF
.	.	TRBV27	TRBJ1-5	TGTGCCAGCAGTTTAGGTGGAGGGTTGCAGCCCCAGCATTTT	CASSLGGGLQPQHF
.	.	TRBV19	TRBJ2-7	TGTGCCAGTAGCTCCGGGACAAACAACTACGAGCAGTACTTC	CASSSGTNNYEQYF
TRBD1	.	TRBV28	TRBJ2-7	TGTGCCAGCAGCGCCACCGGGACAGGAGTTTCCTACGAGCAGTACTTC	CASSATGTGVSYEQYF
TRBD1	.	TRBV25-1	TRBJ1-1	TGTGCCAGCAGTGTTCTCCGGGACAGGGGGCTTGACACTGAAGCTTTCTTT	CASSVLRDRGLDTEAFF
.	.	TRBV28	TRBJ2-1	TGTGCCAGCAGGGAAAGGGACTTTATGGGTGGTGAGCAGTTCTTC	CASRERDFMGGEQFF
TRBD1	.	TRBV6-6	TRBJ2-7	TGTGCCAGCAGTTTTTGGGCAGGGGGAGAGTCCTACGAGCAGTACTTC	CASSFWAGGESYEQYF
.	.	TRBV7-9	TRBJ1-2	TGTGCCAGCAGCGCCGGGGGGTTTTATGGCTACACCTTC	CASSAGGFYGYTF
TRBD1	once	TRBV15	TRBJ1-2	TGTGCCACCAGCAGAGATAGAGGGGGCGTGTATGGCTACACCTTC	CATSRDRGGVYGYTF
.	.	TRBV27	TRBJ1-1	TGTGCCAGCAGTTTAATGGCGGGGAAGAACACTGAAGCTTTCTTT	CASSLMAGKNTEAFF
.	.	TRBV18	TRBJ1-3	TGTGCCAGCTCACCTCAGGGCTATGGAAACACCATATATTTT	CASSPQGYGNTIYF
TRBD1	.	TRBV4-1	TRBJ2-1	TGCGCCAGCAGCCGGGACAGGGGGTCGTACAATGAGCAGTTCTTC	CASSRDRGSYNEQFF
.	few	TRBV28	TRBJ1-1	TGTGCCAGCAGTTTTTACCCTACAGGGACGGACACTGAAGCTTTCTTT	CASSFYPTGTDTEAFF
TRBD2	.	TRBV7-2	TRBJ2-1	TGTGCCAGCAGCTTTAACCCCGGCGGGAGACAATACAATGAGCAGTTCTTC	CASSFNPGGRQYNEQFF
.	.	TRBV11-2	TRBJ1-3	TGTGCCAGCAGCTTAAGTCACTGGAGCTCTGGAAACACCATATATTTT	CASSLSHWSSGNTIYF
.	.	TRBV4-3	TRBJ2-3	TGCGCCAGCAGCCAAGGCCCCCCCCAGGGCACAGATACGCAGTATTTT	CASSQGPPQGTDTQYF
TRBD1	.	TRBV19	TRBJ2-5	TGTGCCAGTAGCGAGGGGGCGCGAATCTCGGAGACCCAGTACTTC	CASSEGARISETQYF
TRBD1	.	TRBV11-1	TRBJ2-1	TGTGCCAGCAACCCCGGGACAGGGGGCTACAATGAGCAGTTCTTC	CASNPGTGGYNEQFF
TRBD2	.	TRBV5-1	TRBJ2-1	TGCGCCAGCAGCTTGATGGCTAGCGGGAGGCATGAGCAGTTCTTC	CASSLMASGRHEQFF
.	once	TRBV6-5	TRBJ2-2	TGTGCCAGCAGTTACCTTAACGGGGAGCTGTTTTTT	CASSYLNGELFF
.	.	TRBV7-2	TRBJ2-7	TGTGCCAGCAGCTTAATAGCGGACGCCTACGAGCAGTACTTC	CASSLIADAYEQYF
.	few	TRBV10-2	TRBJ1-5	TGCGCCAGCAGGACCGGGGGGACTAGCAATCAGCCCCAGCATTTT	CASRTGGTSNQPQHF
.	.	TRBV7-3	TRBJ2-1	TGTGCCAGCAGCTCCCTGATGGGAGCGGGTCCCAATGAGCAGTTCTTC	CASSSLMGAGPNEQFF
.	.	TRBV5-5	TRBJ2-1	TGTGCCAGCAGCCAAACCGGGACTGAGGGCAATGAGCAGTTCTTC	CASSQTGTEGNEQFF
.	.	TRBV27	TRBJ1-2	TGTGCCAGCAGTTTATCAGAGGGCCAGCTCGACGGCTACACCTTC	CASSLSEGQLDGYTF
TRBD2	.	TRBV6-5	TRBJ2-7	TGTGCCAGCAGTACCCTAGCGGGAGGCAACGAGCAGTACTTC	CASSTLAGGNEQYF
TRBD1	few	TRBV18	TRBJ1-6	TGTGCCAGCTCGCCGGGACAGGGAGGCTCACCCCTCCACTTT	CASSPGQGGSPLHF
.	.	TRBV28	TRBJ2-7	TGTGCCAGCAGTTTTAACCAGGGCCTTTTGCCCTTTGAATTGGAATACGAGCAGTACTTC	CASSFNQGLLPFELEYEQYF
.	.	TRBV5-5	TRBJ2-1	TGTGCCAGCAGCTTGTGGGCAGGCATCTCCTACAATGAGCAGTTCTTC	CASSLWAGISYNEQFF
TRBD1	.	TRBV28	TRBJ2-2	TGTGCCAGCAGTTTACAGGGGGCGGTCACCGGGGAGCTGTTTTTT	CASSLQGAVTGELFF
.	.	TRBV11-2	TRBJ1-1	TGTGCCAGCAGCTTGCAGGCGGGTTATGCTGAAGCTTTCTTT	CASSLQAGYAEAFF
TRBD1	.	TRBV9	TRBJ1-6	TGTGCCAGCAGCCCGGACAGGGGCCTCAATTCACCCCTCCACTTT	CASSPDRGLNSPLHF
.	once	TRBV27	TRBJ2-6	TGTGCCAGCAGCCTACCAGCGTCCCCCTCTGGGGCCAACGTCCTGACTTTC	CASSLPASPSGANVLTF
TRBD1	.	TRBV10-3	TRBJ1-4	TGTGCCATCAGTGACACCGGGACAGGGGCGGAAAAACTGTTTTTT	CAISDTGTGAEKLFF
TRBD2	.	TRBV5-1	TRBJ2-3	TGCGCCAGCAGCTTTGGAGCGGGAGGATTAAATACGCAGTATTTT	CASSFGAGGLNTQYF
TRBD1	.	TRBV5-1	TRBJ2-5	TGCGCCAGCAGCACGACAGGGCTGGGGGAAGAGACCCAGTACTTC	CASSTTGLGEETQYF
.	.	TRBV7-2	TRBJ1-1	TGTGCCAGCAGCTTACAGGGTATGCAGACTGAAGCTTTCTTT	CASSLQGMQTEAFF
.	.	TRBV5-4	TRBJ2-7	TGTGCCAGCAGCCAGGACGACCAGCGGATTACCTACGAGCAGTACTTC	CASSQDDQRITYEQYF
TRBD1	few	TRBV5-4	TRBJ2-1	TGTGCCAGCAGCCATCGGACAGGGCGAGGCCTGGGCTCCTACAATGAGCAGTTCTTC	CASSHRTGRGLGSYNEQFF
TRBD2	.	TRBV30	TRBJ2-1	TGTGCCGGCAGGACTAGAGGGGCTAATGAGCAGTTCTTC	CAGRTRGANEQFF
.	.	TRBV28	TRBJ2-7	TGTGCCAGCAGTTTGCCTCGGGGGAGGTACGAGCAGTACTTC	CASSLPRGRYEQYF
.	few	TRBV4-2	TRBJ2-3	TGTGCCAGCAGCCAAGTTGGTACGGGTCGGGGCACAGATACGCAGTATTTT	CASSQVGTGRGTDTQYF
TRBD1	few	TRBV6-5	TRBJ1-1	TGTGCCAGCAGGGGACAGGGGGGAAAAACTACTGAAGCTTTCTTT	CASRGQGGKTTEAFF
TRBD1	.	TRBV10-3	TRBJ1-2	TGTGCCATCGGGACAGGGAGGGGCTATGGCTACACCTTC	CAIGTGRGYGYTF